One sample yielded the 9 T cell receptor beta chains listed below, sequenced in a study of beta chain features in type 1 diabetes. Study findings and constraints: There was a moderate but significant shortening of TCRB CDR3s in all four CD4+ subsets of Type 1 diabetes patients.

These receptors have no known antigen. The authors reverse transcribed all of the isolated RNA, so sequencing captured expressed TCRB transcripts. Produced via immunoSEQ multiplex PCR; TCRdb's table is partial and in-frame only. The table shows 600,000 or so clones, with over 10% occurring only once. Sequencing input: naive CD4+ T cells from blood. These receptors originate from a young man with type 1 diabetes.

The chain recombines TRBV27 with TRBJ2-1, with 10 bases that match TRBD1. V lost 4 bases, J lost 6 bases, and 9 bases stayed unmatched. CDR1 is MNHEY and CDR2 is SMNVEV in the germline V gene (reference sequence). The CDR3 extends over 16 amino acids. This CDR3 reads CASSSPGTGARNEQFF. As DNA, the CDR3 is TGTGCCAGCAGTTCGCCCGGGACAGGGGCCCGCAATGAGCAGTTCTTC.

This clone was seen only a few times. V and J are TRBV27 and TRBJ2-5; D gene uncertain. V lost 6 bases and J 7 bases, leaving 15 bases between the germline ends. Germline CDR1 is MNHEY and CDR2 is SMNVEV (reference sequence). This CDR3 is 13 amino acids long. CDR3 sequence (DNA): TGTGCCAGCAGCCCAGCGAACCTGGGGACCCAGTACTTC. This codes for CASSPANLGTQYF.

The rearrangement joins TRBV7-3 to TRBJ2-1; D is possibly TRBD1 (6 bases). Deletions cut 5 bases from V and 1 base from J, with 15 bases between. The CDR3 totals 16 residues. The germline CDR1 and CDR2 sequences are SGHTA and FQGTGA. The chain's CDR3 is CASSTWTALSYNEQFF. The CDR3 bases are TGTGCCAGCAGCACTTGGACAGCCCTGTCCTACAATGAGCAGTTCTTC.

This clone was picked up a small number of times. V and J are TRBV15 and TRBJ2-3, with D possibly TRBD1 on 7 matching bases. Germline lookup yields CDR1 LNHNV and CDR2 YYDKDF (reference sequence). Trimming cost V 0 bases and J 4 bases, with 8 bases left between them. The CDR3 is 14 residues long. Here the CDR3 reads CATSRDRGADTQYF. The CDR3 bases are TGTGCCACCAGCAGAGACAGGGGGGCAGATACGCAGTATTTT.

The rearrangement links TRBV7-8 to TRBJ2-1, with D perhaps TRBD2 (6 bases). Germline CDR1 SGHVS, CDR2 FQNEAQ. The CDR3 runs 13 residues. Between the trimmed V and J ends, which lost 5 bases and 4 bases, there was a span of 9 bases. The CDR3 here is CASSPGSYNEQFF. CDR3 nucleotide sequence: TGTGCCAGCAGCCCCGGGAGTTACAATGAGCAGTTCTTC. The complete variable domain, with remaining parts taken from reference TRBV7-8 and TRBJ2-1, reads GAGVSQSPRYKVAKRGQDVALRCDPISGHVSLFWYQQALGQGPEFLTYFQNEAQLDKSGLPSDRFFAERPEGSVSTLKIQRTQQEDSAVYLCASSPGSYNEQFFGPGTRLTVL.

Only a few counts were recorded for this clone. The chain links TRBV14 to TRBJ2-3, with D maybe TRBD1 (6 bases). Germline V lookup: CDR1 SGHDN, CDR2 FVKESK. The CDR3 contains 14 residues. V lost 4 bases to trimming and J lost 3 bases, with 11 bases between them. The CDR3 DNA reads as TGTGCCAGCAGCCTAGGACAGAGTACAGATACGCAGTATTTT. Encoded protein: CASSLGQSTDTQYF.

This clone has only a few counts. The sample carries other DNA sequences with the same CDR3. The gene calls are TRBV2 and TRBJ2-7; D could derive from TRBD1 or TRBD2 (5 bases each). CDR3 length: 12 residues. V lost 4 bases, J lost 3 bases, and 7 bases lay in between. The germline V gene has CDR1 SNHLY and CDR2 FYNNEI. In nucleotides, the CDR3 is TGTGCCAGCAGTGGGGACGGCTACGAGCAGTACTTC. Its protein product is CASSGDGYEQYF. The full variable domain, rest sourced from reference TRBV2 and TRBJ2-7, is EPEVTQTPSHQVTQMGQEVILRCVPISNHLYFYWYRQILGQKVEFLVSFYNNEISEKSEIFDDQFSVERPDGSNFTLKIRSTKLEDSAMYFCASSGDGYEQYFGPGTRLTVT.

This clone was counted only a few times. The chain couples TRBV28 to TRBJ2-3; the D gene is possibly TRBD1 (5 bases). The germline CDR1 and CDR2 sequences are MDHEN and SYDVKM. Trimming left V 3 bases short and J 2 bases short, with 9 bases between. The CDR3 spans 14 residues. CDR3 in amino acids: CASSLGQYTDTQYF. CDR3 coding DNA: TGTGCCAGCAGTTTGGGGCAGTACACAGATACGCAGTATTTT.

The V call is TRBV5-1, the J call TRBJ1-2; D not resolved. Germline V gives CDR1 SGHRS, CDR2 YFSETQ. The CDR3 contains 15 residues. V was trimmed by 0 bases and J by 3 bases, leaving 12 bases between them. CDR3 sequence reads: CASSLAVGLDYGYTF. The CDR3, as DNA: TGCGCCAGCAGCTTGGCCGTGGGGTTAGACTATGGCTACACCTTC.